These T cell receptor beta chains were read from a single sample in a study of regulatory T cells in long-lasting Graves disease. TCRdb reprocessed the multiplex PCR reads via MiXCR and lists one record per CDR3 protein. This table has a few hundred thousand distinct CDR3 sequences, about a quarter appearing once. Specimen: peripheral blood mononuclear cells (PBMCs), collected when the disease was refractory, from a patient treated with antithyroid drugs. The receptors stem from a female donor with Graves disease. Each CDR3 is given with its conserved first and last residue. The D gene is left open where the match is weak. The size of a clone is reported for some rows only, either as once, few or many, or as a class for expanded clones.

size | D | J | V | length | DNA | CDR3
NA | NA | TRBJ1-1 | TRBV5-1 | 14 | TGCGCCAGCAGCCCAGGACAGACGAACACTGAAGCTTTCTTT | CASSPGQTNTEAFF
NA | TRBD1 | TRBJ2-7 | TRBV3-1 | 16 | TGTGCCAGCAGCCAAGCCAGGGGGCGAAATCCCTACGAGCAGTACTTC | CASSQARGRNPYEQYF
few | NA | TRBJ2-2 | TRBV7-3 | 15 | TGTGCCAGCAGCTCACAGGGTTTAGGAACCGGGGAGCTGTTTTTT | CASSSQGLGTGELFF
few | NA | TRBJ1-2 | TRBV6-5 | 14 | TGTGCCAGCAGTTACACGGGGGCCGTAGAGGGCTACACCTTC | CASSYTGAVEGYTF
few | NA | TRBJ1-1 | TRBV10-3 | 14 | TGTGCCATCAGTGAGTATGGGGGAGGAACTGAAGCTTTCTTT | CAISEYGGGTEAFF
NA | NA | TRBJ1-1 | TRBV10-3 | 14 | TGTGCCATCAGCGCCCCAAGGGGGAACACTGAAGCTTTCTTT | CAISAPRGNTEAFF
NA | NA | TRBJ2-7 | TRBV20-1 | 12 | TGCAGTGCTAGAGGGGTATCGAACGAGCAGTACTTC | CSARGVSNEQYF
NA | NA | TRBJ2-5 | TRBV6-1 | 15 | TGTGCCAGCAGCCCCGGGGCTCTTAGGACGGAGACCCAGTACTTC | CASSPGALRTETQYF
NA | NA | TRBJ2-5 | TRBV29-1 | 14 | TGCAGCGTTGAAGATTTTGGGGCCCAAGAGACCCAGTACTTC | CSVEDFGAQETQYF
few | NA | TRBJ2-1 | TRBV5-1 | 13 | TGCGCCAGCAGCTTGGTTGCGTGGTATGAGCAGTTCTTC | CASSLVAWYEQFF
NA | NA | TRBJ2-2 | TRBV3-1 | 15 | TGTGCCAGCAGCCAAGGACTTGGATTCTCCGGGGAGCTGTTTTTT | CASSQGLGFSGELFF
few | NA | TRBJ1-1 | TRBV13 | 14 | TGTGCCAGCATTTCGGGGGATCTGAACACTGAAGCTTTCTTT | CASISGDLNTEAFF
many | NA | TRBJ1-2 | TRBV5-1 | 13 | TGCGCCAGCAGCTTGGCCGCTGACTATGGCTACACCTTC | CASSLAADYGYTF
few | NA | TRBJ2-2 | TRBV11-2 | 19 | TGTGCCAGCAGCCTTGGAGGGAGCCGGGGCCGAACCGACACCGGGGAGCTGTTTTTT | CASSLGGSRGRTDTGELFF
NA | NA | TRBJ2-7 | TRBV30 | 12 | TGTGCCTGGAGTGTACTCTGGGACGAGCAGTACTTC | CAWSVLWDEQYF
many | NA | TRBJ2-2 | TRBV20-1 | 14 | TGCAGTGCTAGAGATTTCCAGAACACCGGGGAGCTGTTTTTT | CSARDFQNTGELFF
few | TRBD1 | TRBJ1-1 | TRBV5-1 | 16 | TGCGCCAGCAGACTATCGACAGGGGCGACGAACACTGAAGCTTTCTTT | CASRLSTGATNTEAFF
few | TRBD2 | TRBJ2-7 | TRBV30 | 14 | TGTGCCTGGAGTGGCGGGGGGGGGACCTACGAGCAGTACTTC | CAWSGGGGTYEQYF
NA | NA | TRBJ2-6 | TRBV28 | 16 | TGTGCCAGCAGTTTACTCCAGGCTTCTGGGGCCAACGTCCTGACTTTC | CASSLLQASGANVLTF
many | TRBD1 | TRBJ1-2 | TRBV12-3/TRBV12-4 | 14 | TGTGCCAGCAGTCGCTCGACAGGGAACTATGGCTACACCTTC | CASSRSTGNYGYTF
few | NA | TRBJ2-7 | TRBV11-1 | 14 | TGTGCCAGCAGCTTTGGTCAAGTCTCCTACGAGCAGTACTTC | CASSFGQVSYEQYF
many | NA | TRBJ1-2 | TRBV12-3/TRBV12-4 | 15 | TGTGCCAGCAGTTTAGAGGCTGCGAACCCTTATGGCTACACCTTC | CASSLEAANPYGYTF
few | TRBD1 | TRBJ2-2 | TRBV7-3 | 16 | TGTGCCAGCAGCTTAATCTTGGGACAGGGGACCGGGGAGCTGTTTTTT | CASSLILGQGTGELFF
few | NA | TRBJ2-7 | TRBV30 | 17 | TGTGCCTGGAGAATCACTAGTGGGGGGCAAGTTCGCGACGAGCAGTACTTC | CAWRITSGGQVRDEQYF
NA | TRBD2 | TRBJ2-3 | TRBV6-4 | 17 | TGTGCCAGCAGTTACTCGCGGAGCGGGAGGATAGCAGATACGCAGTATTTT | CASSYSRSGRIADTQYF
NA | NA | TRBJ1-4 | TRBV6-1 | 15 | TGTGCCAGCAGGGGGCTAGGGATAACTAATGAAAAACTGTTTTTT | CASRGLGITNEKLFF
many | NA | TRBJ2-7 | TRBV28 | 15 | TGTGCCAGCAGTTTCCTCCGGGCCCAGATCTACGAGCAGTACTTC | CASSFLRAQIYEQYF